These 4 T cell receptor beta chains originate from one sample sequenced in a study of brain T cells in children with intractable seizures. Indicated time point: blood from clinic visit 5 months post-surgery; TSC patient then seizure free. Assay used: immunoSEQ multiplex PCR; TCRdb lists only in-frame clones, some missing. The data contain around 340,000 clones, over 85% of them seen just once; the ten biggest clones take up about 6%. Source: peripheral blood, taken roughly 5 months after surgery. Receptor source: a boy under two years old with tuberous sclerosis and intractable seizures.

In its sample, this clone was seen once. V and J are TRBV3-1 (or the pseudogene TRBV3-2) and TRBJ2-7; possibly TRBD2 for D (6 bases). The germline V gene has CDR1 LGHDT and CDR2 YNNKEL (reference sequence). This CDR3 has 15 amino acids. V was shortened by 1 base and J by 0 bases, with 10 bases between the two germline ends. The CDR3 DNA sequence: TGTGCCAGCAGCCAAGGCCACGGGGGCTCCTACGAGCAGTACTTC. Its translation is CASSQGHGGSYEQYF.

This chain joins TRBV7-6 and TRBJ2-7; a weak D match, TRBD2 (6 bases). V dropped 1 base and J dropped 7 bases, with 20 bases sitting between them. This CDR3 spans 16 amino acids. The germline CDR1 and CDR2 sequences are SGHVS and FNYEAQ. CDR3 residues: CASSLGRVSSPSEQYF. Here the CDR3 DNA reads TGTGCCAGCAGCTTAGGGAGGGTTAGCAGCCCCTCAGAGCAGTACTTC.

The chain couples TRBV6-6 to TRBJ2-5; D remains ambiguous. V shed 8 bases and J shed 5 bases, with 9 bases lying between them. Germline V gene sequence: CDR1 MNHNY, CDR2 SVGAGI (reference sequence). This CDR3 spans 11 amino acids. The CDR3 region is CASAPGETQYF. The DNA for the CDR3 is TGTGCCAGCGCCCCCGGGGAGACCCAGTACTTC.

The rearrangement joins TRBV6-5 to TRBJ1-1; D unresolved. Deletions cut 7 bases from V and 1 base from J, with 10 bases between. Germline CDR1 and CDR2: MNHEY and SVGAGI. This CDR3 is 13 amino acids long. CDR3 nucleotide sequence: TGTGCCAGCATTGGTGGGGAGAACACTGAAGCTTTCTTT. Protein sequence: CASIGGENTEAFF.